Here is one T cell receptor beta chain with its context. In this sample, this clone turned up a few times. The antigen it binds to is not known. Base quality data are lacking; no much larger clone is found one base away. By immunohistochemistry, the tumors of all patients showed robust positive staining for Merkel cell polyomavirus Large T antigen. The study included approximately 13 Merkel cell carcinoma patients who had robust KLL-tetramer+ populations, above 0.04% of CD8+ T cells, in blood and/or cultured TIL. All patients were identified as Caucasian, and a median age of roughly 65 years (range roughly 45 to 77 years) was recorded. Lymph node tumors were analyzed for patients with unknown primaries who presented with nodal disease, or when there was not enough primary tissue. This entry comes from a study of tumor-infiltrating T cells and Merkel cell polyomavirus (dated by TCRdb to the late 2010s). Context from the whole study: CD8+ T cells specific for the Merkel cell polyomavirus KLL epitope were examined in Merkel cell carcinoma patients. Patients came in at different disease stages and had a median follow-up of around 2.5 years, ranging from about 1.1 to 6.0 years. Patient treatments varied, were not standardized, and included chemotherapy, radiation and immunotherapies. TRB sequencing was performed on KLL-tetramer-sorted cells from blood or tumor-infiltrating lymphocytes in some 15 samples, as well as on about a dozen matched whole-tumor samples. Most whole-tumor samples were obtained as 25-micron curls cut from formalin-fixed, paraffin-embedded tissue blocks. Across the study, one tumor sample was obtained as a frozen nodal tumor digest and one as a flash-frozen core biopsy of a metastasis.

Library generation was performed with the immunoSEQ multiplex PCR assay. Adaptive Biotechnologies (Seattle, WA) carried out the genomic DNA extraction, TRB sequencing and normalization. Turning to the authors' computational methods: Clonality was computed as one minus Shannon entropy of productive TRB sequences normalized by log2 of unique productive sequences. To identify KLL-specific clonotypes in tumors, TCRbeta CDR3 amino acid sequences were matched against the sequences from the tetramer-sorted sample of each patient. Held by TCRdb, this immuneACCESS table contains in-frame sequences only and omits some clones. Under half of the omission traces to an unresolved V gene where checked; the cause of the rest is unknown. The V and J calls and clone size come from that table; D and trimming were worked out from the DNA. This sample gives 26,000 or so clones in total; about 90% of them show up just once. The ten largest make up less than 3% of the sample.

The full study reports these points: Only a single viral epitope was studied, so T cells against other Merkel cell polyomavirus epitopes were not captured. One limitation of the study is the small sample size (n = 12 patients). A significant MCC-specific survival advantage (P = 0.0051) was associated with tumors having more unique KLL-specific clonotypes (roughly 5-110 vs 0-3). KLL-specific TRB repertoires were diverse and mostly private, with just one public clonotype, shared by two patients, among over 350 unique sequences. Significantly improved MCC-specific survival was associated with a higher intratumoral fraction of KLL-specific T cells (roughly 1.7-18% versus roughly 0-0.15%).

The source of this sequence is a man aged 50-60 years with Merkel cell carcinoma. Sequencing input: lymph node tissue.

The nucleotide sequence reads as follows: TGTGCCAGCAGTCTCAGGACAGGGTTGAACTATGGCTACACCTTC. This codes for CASSLRTGLNYGYTF. This receptor chain uses TRBV6-5 and TRBJ1-2, and 8 bases in between align with TRBD1. Trimming accounts for 5 bases at V and 2 bases at J, while the number of junction bases matched to no gene is 7. For CDR1 and CDR2, the germline V gene lists MNHEY and SVGAGI. The CDR3, cysteine through phenylalanine, is 15 amino acids long. Only CDR3 DNA remains: 45 bases, in frame from the first base.